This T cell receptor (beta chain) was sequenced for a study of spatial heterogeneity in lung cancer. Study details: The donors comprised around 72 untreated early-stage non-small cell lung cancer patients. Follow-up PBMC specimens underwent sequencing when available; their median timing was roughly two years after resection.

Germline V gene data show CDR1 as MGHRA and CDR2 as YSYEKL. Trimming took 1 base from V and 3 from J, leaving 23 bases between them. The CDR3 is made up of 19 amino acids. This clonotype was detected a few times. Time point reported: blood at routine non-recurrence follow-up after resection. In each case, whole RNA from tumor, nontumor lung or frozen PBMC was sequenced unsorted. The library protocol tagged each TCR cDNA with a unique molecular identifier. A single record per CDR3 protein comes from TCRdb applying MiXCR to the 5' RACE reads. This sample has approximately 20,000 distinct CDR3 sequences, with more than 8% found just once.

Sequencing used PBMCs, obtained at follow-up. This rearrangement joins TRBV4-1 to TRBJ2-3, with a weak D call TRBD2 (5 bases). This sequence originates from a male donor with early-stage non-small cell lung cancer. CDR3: CASSQVVIESGLGTDTQYF. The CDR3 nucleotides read TGCGCCAGCAGCCAAGTGGTAATCGAGTCGGGATTGGGTACAGATACGCAGTATTTT.